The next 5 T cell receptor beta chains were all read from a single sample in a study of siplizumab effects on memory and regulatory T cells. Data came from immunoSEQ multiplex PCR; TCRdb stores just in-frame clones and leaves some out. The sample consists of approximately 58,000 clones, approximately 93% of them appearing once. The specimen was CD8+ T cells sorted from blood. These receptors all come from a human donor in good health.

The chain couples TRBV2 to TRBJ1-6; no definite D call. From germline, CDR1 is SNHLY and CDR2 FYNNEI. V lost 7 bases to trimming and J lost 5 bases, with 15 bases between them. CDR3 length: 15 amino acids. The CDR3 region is CASKINSDDNSPLHF. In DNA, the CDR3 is TGTGCCAGCAAGATAAATTCAGATGATAATTCACCCCTCCACTTT.

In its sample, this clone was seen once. CDR3 DNA sequence: TGTGCCTGGAGTGGTGGGGCAGGGGAAGGCTACACCTTC. It translates to CAWSGGAGEGYTF. The V and J genes are TRBV30 and TRBJ1-2; a possible D gene is TRBD1 (6 bases). The V and J ends lost 1 base and 8 bases respectively, with 14 bases between them. CDR3 length equals 13 residues. The germline gives CDR1 GTSNPN, CDR2 SVGIG (reference sequence).

The CDR3 sequence: CASSFGQGTQETQYF. In DNA form, the CDR3 reads TGTGCCAGCAGCTTCGGACAGGGCACTCAAGAGACCCAGTACTTC. The V call is TRBV7-6, the J call TRBJ2-5; 8 nucleotides match TRBD1. Trimming took 3 bases from V and 2 from J; bases not matched to a gene: 5. The CDR3 sequence is 15 residues long. Germline V CDR1 and CDR2: SGHVS, FNYEAQ.

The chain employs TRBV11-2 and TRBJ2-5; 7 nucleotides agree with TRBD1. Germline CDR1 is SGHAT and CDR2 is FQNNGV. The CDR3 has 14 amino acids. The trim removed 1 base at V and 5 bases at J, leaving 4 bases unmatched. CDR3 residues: CASSLGQGWETQYF. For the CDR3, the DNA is TGTGCCAGCAGCTTAGGACAGGGTTGGGAGACCCAGTACTTC.

CDR3 coding DNA: TGTGCCAGCAGCCCACAGGCATTCGAGCAGTACTTC. The encoded protein is CASSPQAFEQYF. The V and J genes are TRBV28 and TRBJ2-7; a weak D match, TRBD1 (5 bases). The V gene lost 6 bases and the J gene lost 6 bases, with 12 bases spanning the gap. Looked up from germline, CDR1 is MDHEN and CDR2 is SYDVKM. The CDR3 totals 12 residues.